This TCR beta chain was captured in a study of graft-versus-host responses after intestinal transplantation. At the level of the study: All recipients were transplanted with multivisceral, liver-intestinal, or isolated intestinal grafts.

The V gene end was trimmed by 6 bases and the J gene end by 1 base; junction bases not matched to a gene: 4. The germline CDR1 and CDR2 sequences are MNHNS and SASEGT. There are 15 residues in the CDR3. This clone was observed a handful of times. Responders (roughly 200,000, CFSE-labeled) were co-plated with roughly 200,000 irradiated, violet-dye-labeled stimulators. Assay: immunoSEQ multiplex PCR; the TCRdb copy retains only in-frame clones and omits some. Of about 3,900 clones listed, approximately 40% are singletons. This rearrangement joins TRBV6-1 to TRBJ1-1; TRBD1 aligns across 11 bases. The TCR sequence derives from a human patient who was an organ donor for intestinal transplantation. This material consisted of alloreactive CD8+ T cells from a mixed lymphocyte reaction culture, taken before transplantation. As for subset: CFSE-low proliferating T cells sorted from approximately 6-day pre-transplant mixed lymphocyte reaction (GvH or HvG direction). This chain's CDR3 is CASRSGTGGNTEAFF. The DNA of the CDR3 is TGTGCCAGCAGGTCTGGGACAGGGGGGAACACTGAAGCTTTCTTT.